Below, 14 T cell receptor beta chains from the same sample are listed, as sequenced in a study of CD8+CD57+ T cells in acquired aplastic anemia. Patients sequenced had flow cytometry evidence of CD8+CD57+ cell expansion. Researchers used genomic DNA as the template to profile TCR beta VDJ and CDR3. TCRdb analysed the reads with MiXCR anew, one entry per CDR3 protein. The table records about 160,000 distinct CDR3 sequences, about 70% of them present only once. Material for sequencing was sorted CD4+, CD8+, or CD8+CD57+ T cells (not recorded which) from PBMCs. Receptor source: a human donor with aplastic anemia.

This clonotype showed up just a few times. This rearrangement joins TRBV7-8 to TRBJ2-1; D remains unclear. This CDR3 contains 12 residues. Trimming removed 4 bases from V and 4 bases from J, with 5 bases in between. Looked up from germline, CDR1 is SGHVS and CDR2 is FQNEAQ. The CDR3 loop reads CASSSVYNEQFF. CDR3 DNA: TGTGCCAGCAGCTCCGTTTACAATGAGCAGTTCTTC. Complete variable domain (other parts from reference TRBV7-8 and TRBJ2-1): GAGVSQSPRYKVAKRGQDVALRCDPISGHVSLFWYQQALGQGPEFLTYFQNEAQLDKSGLPSDRFFAERPEGSVSTLKIQRTQQEDSAVYLCASSSVYNEQFFGPGTRLTVL.

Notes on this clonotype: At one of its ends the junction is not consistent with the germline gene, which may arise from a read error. The CDR3 DNA follows: TGCGCCAGCACCTCCGCAGGGACAGGGTACTACGAGCAGTACTTC. Protein product: CASTSAGTGYYEQYF. The J gene is TRBJ2-7, the V gene TRBV11-2; TRBD1 matches at 9 bases. The length of the CDR3 is 15 residues. Per germline, CDR1 SGHAT and CDR2 FQNNGV.

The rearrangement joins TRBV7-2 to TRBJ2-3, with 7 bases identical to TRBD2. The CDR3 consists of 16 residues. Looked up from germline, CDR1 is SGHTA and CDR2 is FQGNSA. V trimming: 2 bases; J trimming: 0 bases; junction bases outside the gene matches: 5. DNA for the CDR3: TGTGCCAGCAGCTTATTTCTAGCGGCTAGCACAGATACGCAGTATTTT. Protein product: CASSLFLAASTDTQYF. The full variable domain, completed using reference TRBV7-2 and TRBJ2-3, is GAGVSQSPSNKVTEKGKDVELRCDPISGHTALYWYRQSLGQGLEFLIYFQGNSAPDKSGLPSDRFSAERTGGSVSTLTIQRTQQEDSAVYLCASSLFLAASTDTQYFGPGTRLTVL.

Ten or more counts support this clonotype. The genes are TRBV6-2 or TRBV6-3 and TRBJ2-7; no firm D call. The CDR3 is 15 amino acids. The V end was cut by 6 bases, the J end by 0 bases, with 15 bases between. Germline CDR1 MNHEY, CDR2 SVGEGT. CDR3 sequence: CASSQLRPNSYEQYV. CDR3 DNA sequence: TGTGCCAGCAGCCAACTTCGACCGAACTCCTACGAGCAGTACGTC.

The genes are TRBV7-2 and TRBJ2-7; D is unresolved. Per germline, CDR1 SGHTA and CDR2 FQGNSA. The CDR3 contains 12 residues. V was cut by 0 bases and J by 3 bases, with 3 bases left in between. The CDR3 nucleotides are TGTGCCAGCAGCTTAGCGCACTACGAGCAGTACTTC. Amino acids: CASSLAHYEQYF.

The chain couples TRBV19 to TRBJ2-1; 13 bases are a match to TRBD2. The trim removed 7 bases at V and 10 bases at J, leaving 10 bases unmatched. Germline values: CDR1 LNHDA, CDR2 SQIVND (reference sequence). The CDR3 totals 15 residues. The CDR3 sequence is CASTIGTSGVQEQFF. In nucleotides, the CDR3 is TGTGCCAGTACCATCGGGACTAGCGGGGTACAGGAGCAGTTCTTC.

DNA for the CDR3: TGTGCCAGTAGTATGGCCAGGCAAAGTTCACCCCTCCACTTT. It encodes CASSMARQSSPLHF. The chain links TRBV19 to TRBJ1-6, with D uncertain. The CDR3 contains 14 residues. V was shortened by 3 bases and J by 9 bases, with 12 bases between the two germline ends. CDR1 LNHDA and CDR2 SQIVND come from the germline V gene (reference sequence).

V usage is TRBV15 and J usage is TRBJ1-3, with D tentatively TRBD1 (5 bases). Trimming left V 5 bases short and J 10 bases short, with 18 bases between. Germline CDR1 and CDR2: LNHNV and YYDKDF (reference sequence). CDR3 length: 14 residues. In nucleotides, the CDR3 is TGTGCCACCAGCTCCCGACAGACGGAACGTACCATATATTTT. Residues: CATSSRQTERTIYF.

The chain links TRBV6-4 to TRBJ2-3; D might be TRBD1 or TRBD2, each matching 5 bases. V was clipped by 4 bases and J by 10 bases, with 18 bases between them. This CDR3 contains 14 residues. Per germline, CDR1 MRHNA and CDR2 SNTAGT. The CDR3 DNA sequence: TGTGCCAGCAGTGTAACAGGCACCGGGGATTCGCAGTATTTT. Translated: CASSVTGTGDSQYF.

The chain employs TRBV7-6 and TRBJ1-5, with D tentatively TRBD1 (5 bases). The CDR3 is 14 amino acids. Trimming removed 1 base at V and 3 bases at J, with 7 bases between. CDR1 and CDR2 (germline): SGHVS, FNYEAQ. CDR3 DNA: TGTGCCAGCAGCTTAGGGGACTTCAATCAGCCCCAGCATTTT. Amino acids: CASSLGDFNQPQHF. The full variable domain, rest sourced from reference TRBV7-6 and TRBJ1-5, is GAGVSQSPRYKVTKRGQDVALRCDPISGHVSLYWYRQALGQGPEFLTYFNYEAQQDKSGLPNDRFSAERPEGSISTLTIQRTEQRDSAMYRCASSLGDFNQPQHFGDGTRLSIL.

This CDR3 is CSVTGGILYNEQFF. The CDR3 DNA reads TGCAGCGTTACAGGGGGCATTCTTTACAATGAGCAGTTCTTC. The rearrangement links TRBV29-1 to TRBJ2-1; 9 bases match TRBD1. The CDR3 contains 14 residues. The trim removed 5 bases at V and 4 bases at J, leaving 6 bases unmatched. From germline, CDR1 is SQVTM and CDR2 ANQGSEA.

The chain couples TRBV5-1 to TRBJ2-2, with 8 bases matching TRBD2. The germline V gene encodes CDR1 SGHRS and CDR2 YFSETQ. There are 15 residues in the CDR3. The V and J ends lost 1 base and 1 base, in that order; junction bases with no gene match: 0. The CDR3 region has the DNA TGCGCCAGCAGCTTGCGGGGGGGGAACACCGGGGAGCTGTTTTTT. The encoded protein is CASSLRGGNTGELFF.

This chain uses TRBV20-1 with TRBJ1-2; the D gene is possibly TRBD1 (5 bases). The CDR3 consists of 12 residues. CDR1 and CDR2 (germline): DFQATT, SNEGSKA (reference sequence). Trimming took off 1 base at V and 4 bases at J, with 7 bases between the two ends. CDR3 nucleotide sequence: TGCAGTGCTAGAGTACAGGCCTATGGCTACACCTTC. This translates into CSARVQAYGYTF.

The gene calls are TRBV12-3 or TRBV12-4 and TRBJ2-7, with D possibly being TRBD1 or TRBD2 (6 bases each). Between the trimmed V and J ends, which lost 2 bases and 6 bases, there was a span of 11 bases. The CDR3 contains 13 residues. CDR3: CASSLLEGGEQYF. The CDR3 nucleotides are TGTGCCAGCAGTTTATTAGAGGGGGGCGAGCAGTACTTC.